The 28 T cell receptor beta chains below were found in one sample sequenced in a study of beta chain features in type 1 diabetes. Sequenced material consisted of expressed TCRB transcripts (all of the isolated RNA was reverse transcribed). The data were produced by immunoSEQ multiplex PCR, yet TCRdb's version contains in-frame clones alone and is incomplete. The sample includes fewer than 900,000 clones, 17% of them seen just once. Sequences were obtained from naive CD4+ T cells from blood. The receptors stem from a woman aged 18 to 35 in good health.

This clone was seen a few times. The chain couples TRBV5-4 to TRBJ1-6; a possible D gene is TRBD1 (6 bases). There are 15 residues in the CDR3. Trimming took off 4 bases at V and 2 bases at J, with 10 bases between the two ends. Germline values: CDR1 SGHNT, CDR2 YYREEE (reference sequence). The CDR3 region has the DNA TGTGCCAGCAGCCCGGGGGCCCCCTATAATTCACCCCTCCACTTT. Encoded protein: CASSPGAPYNSPLHF.

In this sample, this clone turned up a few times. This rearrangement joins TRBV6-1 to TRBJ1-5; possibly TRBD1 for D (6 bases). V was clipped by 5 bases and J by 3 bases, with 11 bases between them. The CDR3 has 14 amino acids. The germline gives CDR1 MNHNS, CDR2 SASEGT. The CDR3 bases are TGTGCCAGCAGTAACCGACAGGTCAATCAGCCCCAGCATTTT. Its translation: CASSNRQVNQPQHF.

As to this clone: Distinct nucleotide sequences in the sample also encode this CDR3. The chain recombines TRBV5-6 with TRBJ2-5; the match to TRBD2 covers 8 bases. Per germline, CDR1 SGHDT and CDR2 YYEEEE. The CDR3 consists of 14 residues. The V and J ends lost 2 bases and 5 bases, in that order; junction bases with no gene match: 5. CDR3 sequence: CASSLAGARETQYF. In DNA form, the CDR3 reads TGTGCCAGCAGCTTAGCGGGAGCGCGGGAGACCCAGTACTTC.

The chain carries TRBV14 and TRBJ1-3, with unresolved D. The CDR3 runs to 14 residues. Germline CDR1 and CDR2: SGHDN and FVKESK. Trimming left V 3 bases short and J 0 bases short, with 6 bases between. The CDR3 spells CASSHYVSGNTIYF. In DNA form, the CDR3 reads TGTGCCAGCAGCCATTATGTCTCTGGAAACACCATATATTTT.

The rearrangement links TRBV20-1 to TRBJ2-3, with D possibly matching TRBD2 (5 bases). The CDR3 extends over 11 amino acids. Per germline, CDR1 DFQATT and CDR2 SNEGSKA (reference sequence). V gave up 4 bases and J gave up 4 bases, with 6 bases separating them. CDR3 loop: CSAISADTQYF. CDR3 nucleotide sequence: TGCAGTGCTATTAGCGCAGATACGCAGTATTTT.

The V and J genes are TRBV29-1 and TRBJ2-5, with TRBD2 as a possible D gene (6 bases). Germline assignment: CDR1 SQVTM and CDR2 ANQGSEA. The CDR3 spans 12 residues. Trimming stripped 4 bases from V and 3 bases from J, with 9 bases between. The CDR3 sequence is CSVGGLEETQYF. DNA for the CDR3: TGCAGCGTTGGGGGACTTGAAGAGACCCAGTACTTC.

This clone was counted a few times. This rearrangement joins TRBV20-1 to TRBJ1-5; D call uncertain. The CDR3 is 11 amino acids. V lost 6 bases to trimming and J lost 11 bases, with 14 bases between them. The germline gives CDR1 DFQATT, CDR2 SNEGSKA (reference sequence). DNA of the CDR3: TGCAGTGCGGGGTCAAGTCTTTCCCAGCATTTT. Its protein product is CSAGSSLSQHF.

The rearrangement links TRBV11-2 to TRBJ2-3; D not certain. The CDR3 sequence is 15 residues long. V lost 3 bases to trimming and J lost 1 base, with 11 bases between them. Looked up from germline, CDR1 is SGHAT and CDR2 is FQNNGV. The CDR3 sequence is CASSFHSMGTDTQYF. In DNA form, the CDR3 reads TGTGCCAGCAGCTTCCATAGCATGGGCACAGATACGCAGTATTTT. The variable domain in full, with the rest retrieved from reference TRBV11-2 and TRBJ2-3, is EAGVAQSPRYKIIEKRQSVAFWCNPISGHATLYWYQQILGQGPKLLIQFQNNGVVDDSQLPKDRFSAERLKGVDSTLKIQPAKLEDSAVYLCASSFHSMGTDTQYFGPGTRLTVL.

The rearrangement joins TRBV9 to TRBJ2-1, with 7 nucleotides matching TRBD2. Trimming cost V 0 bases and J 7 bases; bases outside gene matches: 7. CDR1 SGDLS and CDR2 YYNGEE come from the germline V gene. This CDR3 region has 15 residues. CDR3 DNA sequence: TGTGCCAGCAGCGTAGAGGCGGTCGGGGGGAATGAGCAGTTCTTC. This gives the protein CASSVEAVGGNEQFF.

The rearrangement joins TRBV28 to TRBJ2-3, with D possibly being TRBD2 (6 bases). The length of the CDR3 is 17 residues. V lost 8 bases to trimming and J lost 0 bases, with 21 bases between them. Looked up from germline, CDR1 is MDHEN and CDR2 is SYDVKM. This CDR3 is CASVPLGTGSSTDTQYF. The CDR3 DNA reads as TGTGCCAGCGTACCCCTCGGGACTGGATCTAGCACAGATACGCAGTATTTT.

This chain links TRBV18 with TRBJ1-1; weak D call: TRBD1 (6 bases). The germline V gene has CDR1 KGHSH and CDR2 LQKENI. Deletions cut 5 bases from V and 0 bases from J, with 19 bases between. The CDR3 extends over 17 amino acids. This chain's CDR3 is CASSSSRWGGLNTEAFF. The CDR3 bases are TGTGCCAGCTCATCAAGCCGCTGGGGGGGCCTGAACACTGAAGCTTTCTTT. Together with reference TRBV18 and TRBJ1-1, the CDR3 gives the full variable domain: NAGVMQNPRHLVRRRGQEARLRCSPMKGHSHVYWYRQLPEEGLKFMVYLQKENIIDESGMPKERFSAEFPKEGPSILRIQQVVRGDSAAYFCASSSSRWGGLNTEAFFGQGTRLTVV.

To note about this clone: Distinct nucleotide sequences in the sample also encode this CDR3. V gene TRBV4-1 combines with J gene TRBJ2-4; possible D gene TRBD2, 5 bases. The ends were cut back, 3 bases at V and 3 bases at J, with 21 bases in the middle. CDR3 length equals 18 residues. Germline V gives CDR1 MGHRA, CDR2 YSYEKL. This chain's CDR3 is CASSHLPLAETNKNIQYF. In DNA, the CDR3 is TGCGCCAGCAGCCACCTTCCTCTAGCAGAAACGAACAAAAACATTCAGTACTTC.

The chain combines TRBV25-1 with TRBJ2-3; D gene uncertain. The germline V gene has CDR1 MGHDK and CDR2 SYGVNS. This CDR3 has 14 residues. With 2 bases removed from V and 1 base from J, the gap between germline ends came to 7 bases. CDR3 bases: TGTGCCAGCAGTGAACCCTACCGCACAGATACGCAGTATTTT. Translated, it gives CASSEPYRTDTQYF. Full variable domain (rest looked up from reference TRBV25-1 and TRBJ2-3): EADIYQTPRYLVIGTGKKITLECSQTMGHDKMYWYQQDPGMELHLIHYSYGVNSTEKGDLSSESTVSRIRTEHFPLTLESARPSHTSQYLCASSEPYRTDTQYFGPGTRLTVL.

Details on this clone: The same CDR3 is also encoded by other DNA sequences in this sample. The CDR3 bases are TGTGCCAGCAGCGTAGATGGCAGCCCCTACAATGAGCAGTTCTTC. Its translation: CASSVDGSPYNEQFF. The V call is TRBV9, the J call TRBJ2-1, with D uncertain. V was trimmed by 0 bases and J by 2 bases, leaving 9 bases between them. CDR1 and CDR2 from the germline V gene are SGDLS and YYNGEE. The CDR3 runs to 15 residues. Supplemented by reference TRBV9 and TRBJ2-1, the full variable domain reads DSGVTQTPKHLITATGQRVTLRCSPRSGDLSVYWYQQSLDQGLQFLIQYYNGEERAKGNILERFSAQQFPDLHSELNLSSLELGDSALYFCASSVDGSPYNEQFFGPGTRLTVL.

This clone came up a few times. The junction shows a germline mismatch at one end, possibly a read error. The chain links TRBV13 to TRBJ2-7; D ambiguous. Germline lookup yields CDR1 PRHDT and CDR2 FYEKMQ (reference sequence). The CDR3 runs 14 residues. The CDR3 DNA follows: TGTGCCAGCAGCCTAGGCCATGTGAACTACGAGCAGTACTTC. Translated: CASSLGHVNYEQYF.

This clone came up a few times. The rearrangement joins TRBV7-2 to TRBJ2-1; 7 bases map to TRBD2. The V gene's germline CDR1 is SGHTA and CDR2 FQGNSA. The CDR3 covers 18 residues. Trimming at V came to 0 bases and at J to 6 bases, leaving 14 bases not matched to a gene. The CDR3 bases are TGTGCCAGCAGCTTAGCCCAGAGAAGGGAGGGCGCGCCCAATGAGCAGTTCTTC. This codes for CASSLAQRREGAPNEQFF.

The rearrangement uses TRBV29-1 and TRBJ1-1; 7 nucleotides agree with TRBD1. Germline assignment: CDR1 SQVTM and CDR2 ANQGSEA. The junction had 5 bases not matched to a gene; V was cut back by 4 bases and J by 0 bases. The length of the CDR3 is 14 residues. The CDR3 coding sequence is TGCAGCGTTGTTTTGACAGGGATGAACACTGAAGCTTTCTTT. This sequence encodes CSVVLTGMNTEAFF.

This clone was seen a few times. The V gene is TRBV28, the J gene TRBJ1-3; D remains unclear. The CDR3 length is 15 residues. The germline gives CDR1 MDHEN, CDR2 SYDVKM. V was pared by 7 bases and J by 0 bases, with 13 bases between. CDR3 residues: CASTRPRSSGNTIYF. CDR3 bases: TGTGCCAGCACCCGTCCGCGAAGCTCTGGAAACACCATATATTTT.

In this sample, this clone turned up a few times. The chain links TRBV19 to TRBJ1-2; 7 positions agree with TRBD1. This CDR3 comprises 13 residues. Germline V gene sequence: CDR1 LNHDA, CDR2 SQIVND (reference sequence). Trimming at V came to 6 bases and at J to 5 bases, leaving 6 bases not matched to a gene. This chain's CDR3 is CASRAGQLYGYTF. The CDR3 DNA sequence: TGTGCCAGTAGGGCGGGACAGCTTTATGGCTACACCTTC.

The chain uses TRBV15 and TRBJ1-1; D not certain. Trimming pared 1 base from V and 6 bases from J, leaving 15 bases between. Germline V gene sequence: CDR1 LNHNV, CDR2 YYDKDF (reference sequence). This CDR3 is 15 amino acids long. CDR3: CATSRGLNSAAEAFF. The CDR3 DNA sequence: TGTGCCACCAGCAGAGGACTAAATTCCGCGGCTGAAGCTTTCTTT.

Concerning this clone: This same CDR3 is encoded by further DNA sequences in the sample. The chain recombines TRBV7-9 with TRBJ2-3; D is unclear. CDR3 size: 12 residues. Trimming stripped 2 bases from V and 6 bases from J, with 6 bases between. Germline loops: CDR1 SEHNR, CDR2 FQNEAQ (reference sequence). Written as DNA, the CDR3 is TGTGCCAGCAGCTTATCAGTTGATACGCAGTATTTT. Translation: CASSLSVDTQYF.

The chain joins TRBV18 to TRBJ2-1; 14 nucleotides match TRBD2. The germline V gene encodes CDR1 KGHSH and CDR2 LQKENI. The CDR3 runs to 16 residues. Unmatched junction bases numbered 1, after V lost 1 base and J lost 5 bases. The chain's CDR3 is CASSPLTSGRDNEQFF. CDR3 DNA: TGTGCCAGCTCACCACTGACTAGCGGGAGGGACAATGAGCAGTTCTTC.

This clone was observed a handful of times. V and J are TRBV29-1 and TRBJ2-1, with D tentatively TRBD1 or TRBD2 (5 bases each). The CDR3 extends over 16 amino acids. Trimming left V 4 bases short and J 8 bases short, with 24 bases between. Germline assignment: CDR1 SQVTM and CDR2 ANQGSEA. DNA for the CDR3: TGCAGCGTTGGCCCCTATAGCCTGAGGGGCGAAGATGAGCAGTTCTTC. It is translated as CSVGPYSLRGEDEQFF.

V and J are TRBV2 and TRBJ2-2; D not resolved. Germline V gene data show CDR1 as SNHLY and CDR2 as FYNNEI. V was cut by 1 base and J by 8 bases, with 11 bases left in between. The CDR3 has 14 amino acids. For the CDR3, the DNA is TGTGCCAGCAGTGAAGAACCGTTTTCGGGGGAGCTGTTTTTT. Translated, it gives CASSEEPFSGELFF.

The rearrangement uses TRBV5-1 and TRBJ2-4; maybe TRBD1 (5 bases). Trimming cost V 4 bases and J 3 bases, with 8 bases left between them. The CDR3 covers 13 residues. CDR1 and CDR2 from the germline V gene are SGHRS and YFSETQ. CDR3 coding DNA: TGCGCCAGCAGCGAACAGGACAAAAACATTCAGTACTTC. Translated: CASSEQDKNIQYF.

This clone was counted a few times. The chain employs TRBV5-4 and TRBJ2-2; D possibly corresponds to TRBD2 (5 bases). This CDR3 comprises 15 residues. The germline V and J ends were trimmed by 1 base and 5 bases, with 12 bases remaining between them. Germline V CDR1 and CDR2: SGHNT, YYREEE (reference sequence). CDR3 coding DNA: TGTGCCAGCAGCTTGAGTGGGAGTGGGACCGGGGAGCTGTTTTTT. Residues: CASSLSGSGTGELFF.

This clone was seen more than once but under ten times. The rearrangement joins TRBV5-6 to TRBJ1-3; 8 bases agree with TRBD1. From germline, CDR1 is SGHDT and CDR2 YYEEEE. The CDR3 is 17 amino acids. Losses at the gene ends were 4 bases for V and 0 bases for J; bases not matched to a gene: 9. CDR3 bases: TGTGCCAGCAGCCCCTGGACAGGGACTTTCTCTGGAAACACCATATATTTT. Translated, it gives CASSPWTGTFSGNTIYF.

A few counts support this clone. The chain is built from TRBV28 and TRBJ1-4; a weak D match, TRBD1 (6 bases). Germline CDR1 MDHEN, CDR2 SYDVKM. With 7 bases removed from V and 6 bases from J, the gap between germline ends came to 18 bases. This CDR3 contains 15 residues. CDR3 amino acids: CASNRPTAGDEKLFF. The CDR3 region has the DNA TGTGCCAGCAACCGCCCTACAGCAGGGGATGAAAAACTGTTTTTT.